One TCR beta chain is described in this entry. What it binds is unknown. The data are from a study of regulatory and conventional T cells in RAG deficiency. Notes on the study in general: Other subsets showed approximately 10-fold reductions, but Treg unique TCR beta sequences fell roughly 100-fold in these patients. Omenn patients showed >75% Treg-Tconv overlap and shorter CDR3 lengths.

Germline values: CDR1 GTSNPN, CDR2 SVGIG (reference sequence). The CDR3 has 13 residues. V lost 3 bases and J lost 4; bases outside the gene matches: 4. Assay used: immunoSEQ multiplex PCR; TCRdb lists only in-frame clones, some missing. The data show over 9,500 clones, roughly 93% seen once. The sorted conventional CD4+ T cells were CD25-low and CD127-high, with genomic DNA sequenced. These data are also associated with another study on regulatory T cells. That study reports: The PCR used 52 TRBV and 13 TRBJ primers.

This clonotype originated in a human donor in good health. The chain joins TRBV30 to TRBJ2-5; TRBD1 aligns across 8 bases. The sample was CD4+ effector T cells sorted from blood. Here the CDR3 DNA reads TGTGCCTGGAGCAGGGGGCAGTTAGAGACCCAGTACTTC. Translated, it gives CAWSRGQLETQYF.